These 18 T cell receptor beta chains share one sample of origin, sequenced in a study of cytomegalovirus exposure and HLA in healthy donors. 13 Jbeta primers and 60 Vbeta primers were used for the PCR. Sequencing was performed with immunoSEQ multiplex PCR; in TCRdb, only in-frame clones are kept and a portion is missing. Of over 150,000 clones in the sample, 84% were seen once. The sequenced sample was PBMCs. These receptor sequences come from a girl aged 2 to 10 in good health and CMV-seropositive.

The chain joins TRBV7-6 to TRBJ2-2; 7 nucleotides match TRBD2. V dropped 5 bases and J dropped 1; count of bases not matched to a gene: 1. CDR1 is SGHVS, CDR2 FNYEAQ, per germline. The CDR3 totals 14 residues. The CDR3 DNA reads as TGTGCCAGCAGCCAGCGGGGGAACACCGGGGAGCTGTTTTTT. This encodes CASSQRGNTGELFF.

The chain has TRBV2 and TRBJ1-2; TRBD1 aligns across 7 bases. Germline CDR1 and CDR2: SNHLY and FYNNEI. V lost 0 bases and J lost 2; bases outside the gene matches: 3. The CDR3 is made up of 15 amino acids. The CDR3, as DNA: TGTGCCAGCAGTGAAGCGTCGGGACAGAACTATGGCTACACCTTC. Translated, it gives CASSEASGQNYGYTF.

V is TRBV15 and J is TRBJ2-7; the D gene is possibly TRBD1 (5 bases). The germline V gene encodes CDR1 LNHNV and CDR2 YYDKDF (reference sequence). V lost 0 bases, J lost 2 bases, and 14 bases lay in between. The CDR3 spans 16 residues. The CDR3 loop is CATSRDRGQPTYEQYF. CDR3 nucleotides: TGTGCCACCAGCAGAGATAGAGGACAACCGACCTACGAGCAGTACTTC.

V is TRBV9 and J is TRBJ2-1; tentative D call: TRBD2 (6 bases). Germline CDR1 SGDLS, CDR2 YYNGEE. The CDR3 is 15 amino acids. V dropped 3 bases and J dropped 1 base, with 11 bases sitting between them. The CDR3 DNA is TGTGCCAGCAGCGCCCGGGACTGGTCCTACAATGAGCAGTTCTTC. It specifies CASSARDWSYNEQFF.

The CDR3 nucleotides read TGTGCCAGCAGCTCCATAGCGGGATACAATGAGCAGTTCTTC. Translated, it gives CASSSIAGYNEQFF. The V and J genes are TRBV11-2 and TRBJ2-1; 8 bases match TRBD2. Per the germline V gene, CDR1 is SGHAT and CDR2 is FQNNGV. The CDR3 extends over 14 amino acids. After removal of 4 bases from V and 4 bases from J, the junction contained 3 bases not matched to a gene. The whole variable domain, filled in from reference TRBV11-2 and TRBJ2-1, reads EAGVAQSPRYKIIEKRQSVAFWCNPISGHATLYWYQQILGQGPKLLIQFQNNGVVDDSQLPKDRFSAERLKGVDSTLKIQPAKLEDSAVYLCASSSIAGYNEQFFGPGTRLTVL.

The CDR3 coding sequence is TGTGCCAGCAGTCGGGGGGACCCCTATGGCTACACCTTC. Its protein product is CASSRGDPYGYTF. The V gene is TRBV25-1, the J gene TRBJ1-2, with D possibly TRBD1 on 5 matching bases. Looked up from germline, CDR1 is MGHDK and CDR2 is SYGVNS. The CDR3 extends over 13 amino acids. V shed 5 bases and J shed 4 bases, with 11 bases lying between them.

Here the CDR3 reads CANLRGGLDEQFF. The CDR3 nucleotides are TGTGCCAACTTGCGGGGGGGCCTCGATGAGCAGTTCTTC. The chain couples TRBV19 to TRBJ2-1, with 9 bases lining up with TRBD2. From germline, CDR1 is LNHDA and CDR2 SQIVND (reference sequence). V shed 10 bases and J 8 bases; nucleotides not matched to a gene: 9. CDR3 length: 13 amino acids.

CDR3 sequence: CAWSVRQESEQYF. CDR3 DNA sequence: TGTGCCTGGAGTGTGCGGCAAGAAAGCGAGCAGTACTTC. This chain links TRBV30 with TRBJ2-7, with D unclear. Trimming removed 0 bases from V and 6 bases from J, with 12 bases in between. The CDR3 length is 13 residues. Germline V lookup: CDR1 GTSNPN, CDR2 SVGIG (reference sequence).

CDR3 loop: CASSVGSGGADYTF. In nucleotides, the CDR3 is TGTGCCAGCAGCGTAGGGTCAGGGGGCGCCGACTACACCTTC. The V gene is TRBV9, the J gene TRBJ1-2, with 8 nucleotides matching TRBD1. From germline, CDR1 is SGDLS and CDR2 YYNGEE. The CDR3 has 14 amino acids. Unmatched junction bases numbered 8, after V lost 0 bases and J lost 10 bases.

CDR3 DNA: TGTGCCAGTAGTATTTTTCAGGGCGCAGATGAGCAGTTCTTC. Protein sequence: CASSIFQGADEQFF. The chain recombines TRBV19 with TRBJ2-1; the D gene is possibly TRBD1 (5 bases). The CDR3 loop spans 14 amino acids. Germline V CDR1 and CDR2: LNHDA, SQIVND (reference sequence). V lost 3 bases to trimming and J lost 8 bases, with 14 bases between them. The variable domain in full, with the rest retrieved from reference TRBV19 and TRBJ2-1, is DGGITQSPKYLFRKEGQNVTLSCEQNLNHDAMYWYRQDPGQGLRLIYYSQIVNDFQKGDIAEGYSVSREKKESFPLTVTSAQKNPTAFYLCASSIFQGADEQFFGPGTRLTVL.

The chain is built from TRBV5-4 and TRBJ1-5; possibly TRBD1 for D (6 bases). The CDR3 contains 14 residues. Germline loops: CDR1 SGHNT, CDR2 YYREEE (reference sequence). V gave up 4 bases and J gave up 6 bases, with 14 bases separating them. CDR3 nucleotides: TGTGCCAGCAGCCCGGACAGTTCAGGTCAGCCCCAGCATTTT. It is translated as CASSPDSSGQPQHF.

The chain combines TRBV28 with TRBJ2-7; D is perhaps TRBD1 (6 bases). There are 11 residues in the CDR3. Germline lookup yields CDR1 MDHEN and CDR2 SYDVKM. Deletions cut 10 bases from V and 6 bases from J, with 13 bases between. This chain's CDR3 is CATLSDSEQYF. In DNA form, the CDR3 reads TGTGCCACCCTCTCGGACAGCGAGCAGTACTTC.

V usage is TRBV27 and J usage is TRBJ1-2; the D is unclear. V lost 3 bases and J 6 bases, leaving 11 bases between the germline ends. CDR1 is MNHEY, CDR2 SMNVEV, per germline (reference sequence). This CDR3 spans 13 amino acids. In DNA, the CDR3 is TGTGCCAGCAGTTTTTCCGGGTCGCATGGCTACACCTTC. It codes for CASSFSGSHGYTF.

This clone was seen only once. The V call is TRBV15, the J call TRBJ1-1; 9 bases agree with TRBD1. The germline gives CDR1 LNHNV, CDR2 YYDKDF (reference sequence). J lost 3 bases, V lost 4 bases, and 6 bases had no gene match. CDR3 length: 15 residues. CDR3 residues: CATSKGTGWDTEAFF. The CDR3 DNA sequence: TGTGCCACCAGCAAAGGGACAGGGTGGGACACTGAAGCTTTCTTT.

This rearrangement joins TRBV12-5 to TRBJ1-1; no clear D. With 7 bases removed from V and 0 bases from J, the gap between germline ends came to 12 bases. Germline values: CDR1 LGHNT, CDR2 FRNRAP. The CDR3 runs to 14 residues. The CDR3 reads CASVPQIMNTEAFF. The DNA for the CDR3 is TGTGCTAGTGTTCCACAGATAATGAACACTGAAGCTTTCTTT.

This chain uses TRBV9 with TRBJ1-2; 7 bases fit TRBD1. The length of the CDR3 is 15 residues. V lost 3 bases to trimming and J lost 1 base; unmatched junction nucleotides: 6. From germline, CDR1 is SGDLS and CDR2 YYNGEE. CDR3 DNA: TGTGCCAGCAGCGCCCAAGGGGGCCTTAACTATGGCTACACCTTC. It codes for CASSAQGGLNYGYTF.

The CDR3 DNA sequence: TGTGCCAGCAGCTTAAGCGGCAGAGAAGCTTTCTTT. This gives the protein CASSLSGREAFF. The chain uses TRBV7-9 and TRBJ1-1; D call uncertain. V was cut by 2 bases and J by 8 bases, with 9 bases left in between. This CDR3 has 12 residues. CDR1 and CDR2 (germline): SEHNR, FQNEAQ (reference sequence).

The rearrangement uses TRBV12-5 and TRBJ1-1; TRBD1 might be the D (6 bases). V dropped 6 bases and J dropped 3 bases, with 11 bases sitting between them. The CDR3 sequence is 13 residues long. Germline CDR1 and CDR2: LGHNT and FRNRAP. The DNA for the CDR3 is TGTGCTAGTGGATGGGACACCCACACTGAAGCTTTCTTT. It translates to CASGWDTHTEAFF. Variable domain in full (rest from reference TRBV12-5 and TRBJ1-1): DARVTQTPRHKVTEMGQEVTMRCQPILGHNTVFWYRQTMMQGLELLAYFRNRAPLDDSGMPKDRFSAEMPDATLATLKIQPSEPRDSAVYFCASGWDTHTEAFFGQGTRLTVV.